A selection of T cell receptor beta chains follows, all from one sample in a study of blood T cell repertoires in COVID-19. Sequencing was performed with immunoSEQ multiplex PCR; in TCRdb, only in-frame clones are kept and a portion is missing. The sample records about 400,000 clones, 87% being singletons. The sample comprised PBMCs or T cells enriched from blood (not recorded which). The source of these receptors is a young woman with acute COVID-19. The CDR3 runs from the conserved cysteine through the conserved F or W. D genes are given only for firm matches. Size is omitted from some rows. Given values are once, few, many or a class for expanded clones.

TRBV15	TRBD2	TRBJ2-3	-	CATSSGRHTQYF	TGTGCCACCAGCAGCGGGAGGCATACGCAGTATTTT
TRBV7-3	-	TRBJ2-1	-	CASSHRGGEQFF	TGTGCCAGCAGTCACCGGGGAGGTGAGCAGTTCTTC
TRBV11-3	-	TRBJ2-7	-	CASSLDAGTYEQYF	TGTGCCAGCAGCTTAGACGCGGGAACCTACGAGCAGTACTTC
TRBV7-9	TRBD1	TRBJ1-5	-	CASSPRDRVGQPQHF	TGTGCCAGCAGCCCCCGGGACAGGGTCGGCCAGCCCCAGCATTTT
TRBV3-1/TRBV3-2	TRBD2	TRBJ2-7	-	CASSPGTSGPSYEQYF	TGTGCCAGCAGCCCCGGGACTAGCGGTCCGTCCTACGAGCAGTACTTC
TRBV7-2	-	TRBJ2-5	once	CASAFGGLALETQYF	TGTGCCAGCGCGTTTGGCGGGCTGGCACTAGAGACCCAGTACTTC
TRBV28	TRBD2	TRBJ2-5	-	CASSLGGRQETQYF	TGTGCCAGCAGTTTAGGCGGGAGGCAAGAGACCCAGTACTTC
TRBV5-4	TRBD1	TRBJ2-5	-	CASRQDRGRETQYF	TGTGCCAGCAGACAGGACAGGGGGCGAGAGACCCAGTACTTC
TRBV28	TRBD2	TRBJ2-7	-	CASSSPLAALSYEQYF	TGTGCCAGCAGTTCGCCTCTAGCGGCCCTCTCCTACGAGCAGTACTTC
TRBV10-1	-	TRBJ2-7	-	CASSDPAANYEQYF	TGCGCCAGCAGTGACCCAGCGGCAAACTACGAGCAGTACTTC
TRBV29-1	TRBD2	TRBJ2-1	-	CSVDGRLYEQFF	TGCAGCGTTGACGGGAGGCTCTATGAGCAGTTCTTC
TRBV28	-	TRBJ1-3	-	CASTNPGGNTIYF	TGTGCCAGCACTAACCCGGGGGGAAACACCATATATTTT
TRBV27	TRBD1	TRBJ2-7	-	CASRQDRHPYEQYF	TGTGCCAGCAGGCAGGACAGGCACCCCTACGAGCAGTACTTC
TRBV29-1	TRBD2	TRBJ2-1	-	CSAQGGERSNEQFF	TGCAGCGCCCAGGGAGGGGAACGTTCGAATGAGCAGTTCTTC
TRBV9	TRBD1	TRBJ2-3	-	CASSVTTGSADTQYF	TGTGCCAGCAGCGTCACGACAGGGAGCGCAGATACGCAGTATTTT
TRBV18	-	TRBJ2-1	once	CASSPEPFYNEQFF	TGTGCCAGCTCACCAGAGCCCTTCTACAATGAGCAGTTCTTC
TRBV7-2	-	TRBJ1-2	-	CASSLQGYNYGYTF	TGTGCCAGCAGCTTACAGGGGTATAACTATGGCTACACCTTC
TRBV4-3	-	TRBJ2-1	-	CASSQDLTTDSYNEQFF	TGCGCCAGCAGCCAAGATCTTACCACGGACAGCTACAATGAGCAGTTCTTC
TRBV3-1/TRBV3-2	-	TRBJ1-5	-	CASSQDLTGNQPQHF	TGTGCCAGCAGCCAAGATTTAACAGGCAATCAGCCCCAGCATTTT
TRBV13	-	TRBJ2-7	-	CASSFRGNYEQYF	TGTGCCAGCAGCTTCCGGGGAAACTACGAGCAGTACTTC
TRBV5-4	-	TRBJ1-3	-	CASSRQTSGNTIYF	TGTGCCAGCAGTAGACAGACCTCTGGAAACACCATATATTTT
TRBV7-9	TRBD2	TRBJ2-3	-	CASSLDGGDTQYF	TGTGCCAGCAGCTTAGACGGGGGGGATACGCAGTATTTT
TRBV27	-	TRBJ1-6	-	CASSLEGGYSPLHF	TGTGCCAGCAGTTTAGAGGGGGGGTATTCACCCCTCCACTTT
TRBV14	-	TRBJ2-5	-	CASSQTGSIETQYF	TGTGCCAGCAGCCAAACAGGGTCCATAGAGACCCAGTACTTC
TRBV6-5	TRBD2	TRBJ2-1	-	CASRGTSSQFF	TGTGCCAGCAGGGGGACTAGCTCACAGTTCTTC
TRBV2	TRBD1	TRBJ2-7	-	CAIQGQTLSYEQYF	TGTGCCATTCAGGGACAGACACTCTCCTACGAGCAGTACTTC
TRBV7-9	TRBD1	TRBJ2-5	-	CASSNINTGEETQYF	TGTGCCAGCAGCAACATAAACACAGGGGAAGAGACCCAGTACTTC
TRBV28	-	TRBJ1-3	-	CASSTGTTGNTIYF	TGTGCCAGCAGTACAGGGACCACTGGAAACACCATATATTTT
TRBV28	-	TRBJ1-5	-	CASSTGTFGQPQHF	TGTGCCAGCAGCACAGGGACATTCGGGCAGCCCCAGCATTTT
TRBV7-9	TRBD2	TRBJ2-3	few	CASGEGSTDTQYF	TGTGCCAGCGGGGAGGGGAGCACAGATACGCAGTATTTT
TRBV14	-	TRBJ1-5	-	CASSQTGGNQPQHF	TGTGCCAGCAGCCAAACCGGTGGTAATCAGCCCCAGCATTTT
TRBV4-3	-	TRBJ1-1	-	CASSQRGFFTEAFF	TGCGCCAGCAGCCAACGGGGATTTTTCACTGAAGCTTTCTTT
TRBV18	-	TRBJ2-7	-	CASSPQADSYEQYF	TGTGCCAGCTCACCCCAGGCTGACTCCTACGAGCAGTACTTC
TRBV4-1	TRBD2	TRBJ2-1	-	CASSQISGLALYNEQFF	TGCGCCAGCAGCCAAATCTCGGGACTAGCTCTCTACAATGAGCAGTTCTTC
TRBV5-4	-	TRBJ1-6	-	CASSTEPVGGGGSPLHF	TGTGCCAGCAGCACCGAACCAGTGGGGGGTGGAGGCTCACCCCTCCACTTT
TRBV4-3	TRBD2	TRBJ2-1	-	CASSQDASGRGNEQFF	TGCGCCAGCAGCCAAGACGCTAGCGGGAGGGGGAATGAGCAGTTCTTC
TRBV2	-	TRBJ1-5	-	CASSEWVGRNQPQHF	TGTGCCAGCAGTGAATGGGTTGGGCGCAATCAGCCCCAGCATTTT
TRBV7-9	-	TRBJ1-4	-	CASSGTDSATNEKLFF	TGTGCCAGCAGCGGAACGGACAGCGCAACTAATGAAAAACTGTTTTTT
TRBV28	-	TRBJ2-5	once	CASSLSSGRSETQYF	TGTGCCAGCAGTTTGAGTAGCGGTCGGTCGGAGACCCAGTACTTC
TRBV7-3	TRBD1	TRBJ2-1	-	CASSLRRQGNEQFF	TGTGCCAGCAGCTTAAGGAGACAGGGCAATGAGCAGTTCTTC
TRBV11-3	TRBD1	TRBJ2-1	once	CASSGQGNEQFF	TGTGCCAGCAGCGGACAGGGGAATGAGCAGTTCTTC
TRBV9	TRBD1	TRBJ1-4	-	CASSRQGPGEKLFF	TGTGCCAGCAGCAGACAGGGGCCCGGAGAAAAACTGTTTTTT
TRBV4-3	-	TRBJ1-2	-	CASSQEIQGARGYTF	TGCGCCAGCAGCCAAGAAATCCAAGGGGCGCGCGGCTACACCTTC
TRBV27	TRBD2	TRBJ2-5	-	CASSAGVEETQYF	TGTGCCAGCAGTGCGGGAGTGGAGGAGACCCAGTACTTC
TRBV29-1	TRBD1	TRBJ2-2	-	CSVETTGGTGELFF	TGCAGCGTTGAAACGACAGGGGGCACCGGGGAGCTGTTTTTT
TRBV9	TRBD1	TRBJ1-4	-	CASDPGQGGEKLFF	TGTGCCAGTGACCCGGGACAGGGGGGTGAAAAACTGTTTTTT
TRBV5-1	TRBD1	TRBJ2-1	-	CASSYRGHEQFF	TGCGCCAGCAGCTACAGGGGGCATGAGCAGTTCTTC